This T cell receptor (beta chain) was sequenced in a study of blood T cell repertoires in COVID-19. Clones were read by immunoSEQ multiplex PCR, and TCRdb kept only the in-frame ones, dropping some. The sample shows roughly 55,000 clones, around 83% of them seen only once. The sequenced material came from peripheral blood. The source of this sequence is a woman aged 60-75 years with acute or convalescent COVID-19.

CDR3 loop: CASSARGLGTESYGYTF. The CDR3, as DNA: TGCGCCAGCAGCGCGAGGGGTTTGGGGACAGAATCTTATGGCTACACCTTC. The rearrangement joins TRBV5-1 to TRBJ1-2; 7 positions match TRBD1. This CDR3 spans 17 amino acids. The V gene end was trimmed by 4 bases and the J gene end by 5 bases; junction bases not matched to a gene: 17. The germline gives CDR1 SGHRS, CDR2 YFSETQ.